This T cell receptor beta chain emerged from a study of PD-L1 blockade in urothelial cancer. Overall study: Investigators checked blood 3 weeks (second dose) and 6 weeks after treatment start.

This clone was seen only once. Its antigen is unidentified. Study outcomes and limitations: Below-median pretreatment blood TCR clonality predicted better survival.

The number of samples from each patient was between 1 and 8, taken pretreatment and on-treatment. The CDR3 is 17 residues long. Germline loops: CDR1 LNHDA, CDR2 SQIVND (reference sequence). With 3 bases removed from V and 0 bases from J, the gap between germline ends came to 12 bases. Spike-ins of synthetic TCR analog templates went into each PCR. Assay: immunoSEQ multiplex PCR; the TCRdb copy retains only in-frame clones and omits some. The table has some 79,000 clones, 82% seen once; the top ten hold 9% to 9.5%. This specimen was PBMCs, taken around atezolizumab (anti-PD-L1) treatment. This sequence was found in a man in his 70s with urothelial cancer. The J gene is TRBJ2-6, the V gene TRBV19; D is perhaps TRBD2 (6 bases). The CDR3, as DNA: TGTGCCAGTAGTATGGGGCTAGCGACCTCTGGGGCCAACGTCCTGACTTTC. This sequence encodes CASSMGLATSGANVLTF.